This T cell receptor beta chain stems from a study of blood T cell repertoires in COVID-19. Cohort placement rested on clinical history that participants reported themselves. What the recovered Cohort 3 donors had was two negative PCRs, clearance, or symptom resolution. Libraries were prepared by immunoSEQ multiplex PCR; TCRdb keeps only in-frame clonotypes and omits some of them. The data contain approximately 300,000 clones, more than 75% of them singletons. Germline CDR1 SGHTA, CDR2 FQGNSA. The ends were cut back, 2 bases at V and 0 bases at J, with 9 bases in the middle. The CDR3 loop spans 15 amino acids.

The source is a man between 60 and 75 years old who had recovered from COVID-19. The material sequenced was PBMCs or T cells enriched from blood (not recorded which). The chain joins TRBV7-2 to TRBJ2-3, with D possibly TRBD2 on 5 matching bases. The chain's CDR3 is CASSLMRASTDTQYF. DNA of the CDR3: TGTGCCAGCAGCTTAATGCGGGCTAGCACAGATACGCAGTATTTT.